The T cell receptor beta chain under discussion was sequenced for a study of tumor-infiltrating lymphocytes in primary liver carcinoma. There are 13 residues in the CDR3. V lost 8 bases, J lost 8 bases, and 16 bases lay in between. The researchers obtained blood RNA from unsorted whole blood and also extracted germline DNA. TCR beta cDNA came from about 500 ng total RNA, primed with a constant-region primer. A slightly modified ARM-PCR protocol with three nested multiplex PCR rounds produced these TCR beta libraries. Use of TRBV1-TRBV30 forward primers with a C-beta reverse primer characterized the first two PCR rounds, which lasted around 10 cycles each. MiXCR, applied by TCRdb to the multiplex PCR reads, yields one record per CDR3 protein. Found here are approximately 310,000 distinct CDR3 sequences, 65% of them singletons; the top ten hold roughly 8.9%.

The chain couples TRBV12-3 or TRBV12-4 to TRBJ2-1; no firm D call. This clonotype originated in a man aged 40-50 years with primary liver carcinoma and hepatitis B virus infection. The sample taken for sequencing was peripheral blood. DNA for the CDR3: TGTGCCAGCGGTTCCAGCTGGTTCGATGAGCAGTTCTTC. This sequence encodes CASGSSWFDEQFF.